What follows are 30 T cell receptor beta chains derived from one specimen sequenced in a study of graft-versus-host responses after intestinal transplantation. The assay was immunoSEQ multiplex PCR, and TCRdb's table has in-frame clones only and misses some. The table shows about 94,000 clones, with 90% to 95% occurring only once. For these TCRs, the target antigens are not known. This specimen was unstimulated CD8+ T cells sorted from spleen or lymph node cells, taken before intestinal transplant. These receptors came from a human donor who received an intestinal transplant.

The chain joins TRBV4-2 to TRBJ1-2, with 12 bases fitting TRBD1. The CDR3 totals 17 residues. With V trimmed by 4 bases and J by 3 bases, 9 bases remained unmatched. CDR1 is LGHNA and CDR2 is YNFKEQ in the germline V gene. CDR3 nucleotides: TGTGCCAGCAGCCCTATTACCGGGACAGGGGGCCACTATGGCTACACCTTC. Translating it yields CASSPITGTGGHYGYTF.

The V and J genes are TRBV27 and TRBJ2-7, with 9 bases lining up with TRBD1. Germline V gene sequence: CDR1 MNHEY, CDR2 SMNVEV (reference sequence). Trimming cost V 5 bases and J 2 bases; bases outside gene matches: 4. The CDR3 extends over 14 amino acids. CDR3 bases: TGTGCCAGCAGTCCCCGACAGGGGGCCTACGAGCAGTACTTC. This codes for CASSPRQGAYEQYF.

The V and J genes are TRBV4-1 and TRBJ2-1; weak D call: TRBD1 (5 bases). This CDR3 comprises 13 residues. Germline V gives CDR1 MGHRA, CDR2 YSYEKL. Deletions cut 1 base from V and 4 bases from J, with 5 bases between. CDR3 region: CASSQGTYNEQFF. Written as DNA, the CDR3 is TGCGCCAGCAGCCAAGGGACATACAATGAGCAGTTCTTC.

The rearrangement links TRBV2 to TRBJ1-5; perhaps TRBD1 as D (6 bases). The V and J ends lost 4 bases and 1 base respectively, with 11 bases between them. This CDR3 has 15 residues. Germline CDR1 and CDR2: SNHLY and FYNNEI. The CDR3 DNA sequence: TGTGCCAGCAGTGTCGGCAGGGGAAGCAATCAGCCCCAGCATTTT. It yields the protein CASSVGRGSNQPQHF.

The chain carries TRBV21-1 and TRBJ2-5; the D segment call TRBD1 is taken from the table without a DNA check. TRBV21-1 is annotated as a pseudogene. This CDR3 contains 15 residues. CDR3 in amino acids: CASSKLDRGYETQYF. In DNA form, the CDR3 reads TGTGCCAGCAGCAAACTGGACAGGGGGTACGAGACCCAGTACTTC.

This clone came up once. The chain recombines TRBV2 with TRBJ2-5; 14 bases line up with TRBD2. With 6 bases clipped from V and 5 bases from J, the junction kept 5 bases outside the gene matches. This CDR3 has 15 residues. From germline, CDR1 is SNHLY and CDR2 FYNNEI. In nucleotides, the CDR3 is TGTGCCAGCAGACCGGGACTAGCGGGAGATGAGACCCAGTACTTC. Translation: CASRPGLAGDETQYF. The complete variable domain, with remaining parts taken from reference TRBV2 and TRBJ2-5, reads EPEVTQTPSHQVTQMGQEVILRCVPISNHLYFYWYRQILGQKVEFLVSFYNNEISEKSEIFDDQFSVERPDGSNFTLKIRSTKLEDSAMYFCASRPGLAGDETQYFGPGTRLLVL.

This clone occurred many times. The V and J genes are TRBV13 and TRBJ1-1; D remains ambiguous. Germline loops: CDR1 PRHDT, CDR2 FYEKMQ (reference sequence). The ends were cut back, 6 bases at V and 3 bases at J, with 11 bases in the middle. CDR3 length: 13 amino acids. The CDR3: CASSIGLDTEAFF. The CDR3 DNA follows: TGTGCCAGCAGTATCGGACTGGACACTGAAGCTTTCTTT.

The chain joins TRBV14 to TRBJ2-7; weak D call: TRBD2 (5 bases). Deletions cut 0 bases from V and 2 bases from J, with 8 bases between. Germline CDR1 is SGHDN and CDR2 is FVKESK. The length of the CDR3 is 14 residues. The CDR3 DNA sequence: TGTGCCAGCAGCCAAGATTGGGAGCCCTACGAGCAGTACTTC. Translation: CASSQDWEPYEQYF.

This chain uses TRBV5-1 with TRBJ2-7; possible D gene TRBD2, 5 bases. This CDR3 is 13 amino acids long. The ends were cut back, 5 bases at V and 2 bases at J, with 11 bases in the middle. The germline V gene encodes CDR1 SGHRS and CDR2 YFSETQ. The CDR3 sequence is CASSDSVAYEQYF. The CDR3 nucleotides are TGCGCCAGCAGTGATAGCGTGGCCTACGAGCAGTACTTC.

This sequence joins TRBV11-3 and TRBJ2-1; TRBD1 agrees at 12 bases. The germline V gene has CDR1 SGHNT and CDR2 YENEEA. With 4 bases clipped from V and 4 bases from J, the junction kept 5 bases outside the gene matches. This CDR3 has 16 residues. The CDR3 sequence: CASSYGTGGKYNEQFF. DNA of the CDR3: TGTGCCAGCAGCTACGGGACAGGGGGCAAGTACAATGAGCAGTTCTTC.

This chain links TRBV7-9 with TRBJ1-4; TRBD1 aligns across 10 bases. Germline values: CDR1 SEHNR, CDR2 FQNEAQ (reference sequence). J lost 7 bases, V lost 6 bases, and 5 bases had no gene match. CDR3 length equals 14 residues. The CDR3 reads CASRAGDRGEKLFF. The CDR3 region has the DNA TGTGCCAGCAGAGCCGGGGACAGGGGTGAAAAACTGTTTTTT.

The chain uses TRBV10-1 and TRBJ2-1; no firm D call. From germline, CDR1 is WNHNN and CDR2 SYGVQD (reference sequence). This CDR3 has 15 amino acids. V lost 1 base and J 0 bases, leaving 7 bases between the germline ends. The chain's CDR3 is CASSEWADSYNEQFF. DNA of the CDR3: TGCGCCAGCAGTGAGTGGGCAGACTCCTACAATGAGCAGTTCTTC.

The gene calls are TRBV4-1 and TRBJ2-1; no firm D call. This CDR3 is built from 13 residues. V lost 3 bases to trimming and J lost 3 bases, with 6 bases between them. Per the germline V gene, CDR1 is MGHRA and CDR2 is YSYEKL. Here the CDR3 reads CASSHAIYNEQFF. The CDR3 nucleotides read TGCGCCAGCAGCCATGCTATCTACAATGAGCAGTTCTTC.

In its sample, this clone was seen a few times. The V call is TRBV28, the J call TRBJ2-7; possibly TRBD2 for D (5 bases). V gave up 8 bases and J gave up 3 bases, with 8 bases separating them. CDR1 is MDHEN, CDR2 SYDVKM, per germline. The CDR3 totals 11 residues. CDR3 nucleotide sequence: TGTGCCAGCGCAGCGGACTACGAGCAGTACTTC. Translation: CASAADYEQYF.

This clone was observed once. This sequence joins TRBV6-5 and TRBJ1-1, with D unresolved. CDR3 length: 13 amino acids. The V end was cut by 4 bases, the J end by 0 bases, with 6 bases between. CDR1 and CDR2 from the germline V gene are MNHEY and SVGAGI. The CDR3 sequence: CASSFTVNTEAFF. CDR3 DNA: TGTGCCAGCAGTTTTACGGTGAACACTGAAGCTTTCTTT.

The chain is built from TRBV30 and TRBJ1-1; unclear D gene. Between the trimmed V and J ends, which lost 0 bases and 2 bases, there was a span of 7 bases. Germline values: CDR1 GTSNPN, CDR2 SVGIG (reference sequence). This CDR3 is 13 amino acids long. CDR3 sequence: CAWSVLLNTEAFF. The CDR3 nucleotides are TGTGCCTGGAGTGTACTGCTCAACACTGAAGCTTTCTTT.

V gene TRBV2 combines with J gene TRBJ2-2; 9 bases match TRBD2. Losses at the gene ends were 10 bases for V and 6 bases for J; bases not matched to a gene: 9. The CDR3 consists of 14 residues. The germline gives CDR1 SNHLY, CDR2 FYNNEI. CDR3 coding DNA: TGTGCCATTTACGCGGGAGGGCCCTCCGGGGAGCTGTTTTTT. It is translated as CAIYAGGPSGELFF. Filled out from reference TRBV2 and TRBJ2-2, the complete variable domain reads EPEVTQTPSHQVTQMGQEVILRCVPISNHLYFYWYRQILGQKVEFLVSFYNNEISEKSEIFDDQFSVERPDGSNFTLKIRSTKLEDSAMYFCAIYAGGPSGELFFGEGSRLTVL.

For the CDR3, the DNA is TGTGCCAGCAGCTTAGGCCCACAGGGGTCGGGCCCCTACGAGCAGTACTTC. Its translation is CASSLGPQGSGPYEQYF. This chain connects TRBV7-6 to TRBJ2-7; TRBD1 matches 7 bases. This CDR3 spans 17 amino acids. Germline V gene data show CDR1 as SGHVS and CDR2 as FNYEAQ. V trimming: 1 base; J trimming: 2 bases; junction bases outside the gene matches: 11.

This CDR3 is CASSQDTGQGYEQYF. CDR3 in DNA: TGCGCCAGCAGCCAAGATACGGGACAGGGATACGAGCAGTACTTC. This chain links TRBV4-1 with TRBJ2-5; 9 nucleotides align to TRBD1. With the DNA end fitting TRBJ2-7 better, the J assignment may be wrong. The CDR3 totals 15 residues. Germline V lookup: CDR1 MGHRA, CDR2 YSYEKL.

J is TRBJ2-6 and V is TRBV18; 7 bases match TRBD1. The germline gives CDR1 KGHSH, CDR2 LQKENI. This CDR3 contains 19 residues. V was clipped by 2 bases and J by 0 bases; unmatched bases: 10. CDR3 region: CASSPYRQGSLSGANVLTF. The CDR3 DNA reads TGTGCCAGCTCACCATATAGACAGGGCTCTCTCTCTGGGGCCAACGTCCTGACTTTC.

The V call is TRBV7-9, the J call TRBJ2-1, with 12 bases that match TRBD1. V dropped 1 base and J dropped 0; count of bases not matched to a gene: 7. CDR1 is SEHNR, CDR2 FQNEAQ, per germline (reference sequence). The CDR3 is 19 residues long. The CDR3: CASSLVGTGGQSSYNEQFF. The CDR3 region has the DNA TGTGCCAGCAGCTTAGTAGGGACAGGGGGCCAGAGCTCCTACAATGAGCAGTTCTTC.

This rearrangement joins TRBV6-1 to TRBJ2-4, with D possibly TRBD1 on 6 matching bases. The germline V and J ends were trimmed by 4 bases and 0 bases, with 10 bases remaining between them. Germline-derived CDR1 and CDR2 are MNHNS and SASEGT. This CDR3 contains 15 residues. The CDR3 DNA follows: TGTGCCAGCAGTGGGACAGTCCTAGCCAAAAACATTCAGTACTTC. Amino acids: CASSGTVLAKNIQYF.

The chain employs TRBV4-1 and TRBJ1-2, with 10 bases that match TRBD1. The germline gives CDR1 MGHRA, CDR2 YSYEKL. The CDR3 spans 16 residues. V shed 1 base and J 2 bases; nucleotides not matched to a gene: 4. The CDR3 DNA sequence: TGCGCCAGCAGCCAAGTAGGGACAGGGGCAAACTATGGCTACACCTTC. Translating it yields CASSQVGTGANYGYTF.

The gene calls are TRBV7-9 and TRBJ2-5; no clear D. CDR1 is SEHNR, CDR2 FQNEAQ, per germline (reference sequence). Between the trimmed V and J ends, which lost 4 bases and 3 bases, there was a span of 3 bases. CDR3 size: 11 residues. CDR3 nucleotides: TGTGCCAGCAGCTACAAAGAGACCCAGTACTTC. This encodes CASSYKETQYF.

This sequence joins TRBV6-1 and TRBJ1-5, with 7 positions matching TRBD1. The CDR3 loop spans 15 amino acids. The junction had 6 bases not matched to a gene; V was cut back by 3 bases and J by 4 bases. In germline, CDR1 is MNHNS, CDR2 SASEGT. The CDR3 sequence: CASSDDPTGNQPQHF. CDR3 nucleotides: TGTGCCAGCAGTGATGATCCGACAGGGAATCAGCCCCAGCATTTT.

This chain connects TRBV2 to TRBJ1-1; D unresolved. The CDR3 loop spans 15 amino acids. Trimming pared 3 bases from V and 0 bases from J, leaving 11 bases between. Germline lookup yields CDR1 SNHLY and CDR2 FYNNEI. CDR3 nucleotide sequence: TGTGCCAGCAGTGAGAGAGGAAGGATGAACACTGAAGCTTTCTTT. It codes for CASSERGRMNTEAFF.

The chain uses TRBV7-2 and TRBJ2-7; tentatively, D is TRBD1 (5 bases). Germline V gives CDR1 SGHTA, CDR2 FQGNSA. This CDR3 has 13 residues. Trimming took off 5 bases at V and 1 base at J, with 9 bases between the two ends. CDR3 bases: TGTGCCAGCAGCCCCGGACATTCCTACGAGCAGTACTTC. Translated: CASSPGHSYEQYF.

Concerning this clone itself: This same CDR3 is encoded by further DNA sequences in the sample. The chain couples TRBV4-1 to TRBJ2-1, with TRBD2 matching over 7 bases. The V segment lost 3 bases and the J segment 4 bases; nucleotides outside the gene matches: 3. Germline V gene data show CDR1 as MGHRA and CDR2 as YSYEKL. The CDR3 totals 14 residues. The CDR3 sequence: CASSQASGYNEQFF. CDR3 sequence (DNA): TGCGCCAGCAGCCAGGCTAGCGGATACAATGAGCAGTTCTTC.

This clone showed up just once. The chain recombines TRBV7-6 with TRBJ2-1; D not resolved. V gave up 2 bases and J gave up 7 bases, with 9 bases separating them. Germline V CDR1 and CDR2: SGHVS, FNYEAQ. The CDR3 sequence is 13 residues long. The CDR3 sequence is CASSLHSRNEQFF. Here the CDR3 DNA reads TGTGCCAGCAGCTTACACTCCCGGAATGAGCAGTTCTTC.

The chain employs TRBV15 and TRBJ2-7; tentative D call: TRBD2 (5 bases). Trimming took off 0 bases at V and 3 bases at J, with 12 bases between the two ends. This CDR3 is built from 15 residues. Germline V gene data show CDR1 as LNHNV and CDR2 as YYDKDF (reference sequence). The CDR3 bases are TGTGCCACCAGCAGAGACCGGATCGGGAACTACGAGCAGTACTTC. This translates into CATSRDRIGNYEQYF.